The 32 T cell receptor beta chains below come from one sample, sequenced in a study of blood T cell repertoires in COVID-19. Generated by immunoSEQ multiplex PCR, the TCRdb table keeps only in-frame clones and is missing some. The data contain roughly 240,000 clones, roughly 87% of them singletons. The sample comprised PBMCs or T cells enriched from blood (not recorded which). The receptors stem from a young woman with acute COVID-19.

CDR3 DNA sequence: TGCGCCAGCAGCTTGGGTGTGGAGGTTGAAGCTTTCTTT. It yields the protein CASSLGVEVEAFF. This rearrangement joins TRBV5-1 to TRBJ1-1; D remains ambiguous. CDR3 length: 13 amino acids. Germline V gene sequence: CDR1 SGHRS, CDR2 YFSETQ. The V end lost 0 bases, the J end lost 7 bases, and 10 bases lay between the germline ends.

This rearrangement joins TRBV21-1 to TRBJ1-6; the table names TRBD1, a call not compared with the DNA. TRBV21-1 constitutes a pseudogene. This CDR3 contains 16 residues. The chain's CDR3 is CASSKGLGHHNSPLHF. The DNA of the CDR3 is TGTGCCAGCAGCAAAGGTCTAGGACACCATAATTCACCCCTCCACTTT.

This clone was seen a single time. The CDR3 DNA is TGTGCCAGTAGTTTGATCACAGGGCAAAACTATGGCTACACCTTC. It yields the protein CASSLITGQNYGYTF. The V gene is TRBV19, the J gene TRBJ1-2; D possibly corresponds to TRBD1 (6 bases). Looked up from germline, CDR1 is LNHDA and CDR2 is SQIVND (reference sequence). CDR3 size: 15 residues. Trimming left V 5 bases short and J 2 bases short, with 15 bases between.

This sequence joins TRBV4-1 and TRBJ2-7; D may be TRBD2 (5 bases). This CDR3 comprises 13 residues. The germline gives CDR1 MGHRA, CDR2 YSYEKL. Trimming took off 3 bases at V and 7 bases at J, with 13 bases between the two ends. The CDR3 bases are TGCGCCAGCAGCCATTCCTTCGGACTGGAGCAGTACTTC. Amino acid sequence: CASSHSFGLEQYF.

This chain links TRBV18 with TRBJ1-3, with 7 bases identical to TRBD1. The germline V gene has CDR1 KGHSH and CDR2 LQKENI. Trimming removed 6 bases from V and 0 bases from J; junction bases left unmatched: 8. This CDR3 has 16 amino acids. This CDR3 is CASSLNQGDSGNTIYF. The DNA of the CDR3 is TGTGCCAGCTCTCTCAATCAGGGGGACTCTGGAAACACCATATATTTT.

As DNA, the CDR3 is TGTGCCATCAGACTACAGGGGAACACTGAAGCTTTCTTT. Translated: CAIRLQGNTEAFF. The gene calls are TRBV10-3 and TRBJ1-1; perhaps TRBD1 as D (6 bases). With 6 bases removed from V and 1 base from J, the gap between germline ends came to 9 bases. The germline V gene has CDR1 ENHRY and CDR2 SYGVKD. The CDR3 spans 13 residues.

The genes are TRBV11-2 and TRBJ2-6, with no clear D. This CDR3 is 14 amino acids long. V lost 7 bases and J 0 bases, leaving 7 bases between the germline ends. Germline V gene data show CDR1 as SGHAT and CDR2 as FQNNGV. The CDR3 bases are TGTGCCAGCAAACACAGCTCTGGGGCCAACGTCCTGACTTTC. Protein product: CASKHSSGANVLTF.

This clone was detected once. The chain joins TRBV7-6 to TRBJ2-1; 8 bases agree with TRBD1. Germline V gene lookup returns CDR1 SGHVS and CDR2 FNYEAQ. The CDR3 spans 12 residues. J was trimmed by 8 bases and V by 5 bases; bases with no gene match: 2. The DNA of the CDR3 is TGTGCCAGCAGCCAGACAGGGGATGAGCAGTTCTTC. This codes for CASSQTGDEQFF.

The V gene is TRBV18, the J gene TRBJ1-4; 7 bases are a match to TRBD1. CDR1 is KGHSH, CDR2 LQKENI, per germline. The trim removed 5 bases at V and 4 bases at J, leaving 7 bases unmatched. This CDR3 is 15 amino acids long. The CDR3 protein is CASSTSRQGNEKLFF. The CDR3 DNA reads TGTGCCAGCTCAACGAGCCGACAGGGTAATGAAAAACTGTTTTTT.

The genes are TRBV28 and TRBJ1-1; tentative D call: TRBD1 (5 bases). This CDR3 region has 12 residues. Trimming pared 7 bases from V and 5 bases from J, leaving 11 bases between. In germline, CDR1 is MDHEN, CDR2 SYDVKM. The CDR3 here is CASTSGGTEAFF. CDR3 bases: TGTGCCAGCACCTCGGGGGGAACTGAAGCTTTCTTT.

This chain joins TRBV10-3 and TRBJ1-1; the D gene is possibly TRBD1 (5 bases). V shed 2 bases and J shed 0 bases, with 10 bases lying between them. The V gene's germline CDR1 is ENHRY and CDR2 SYGVKD. CDR3 length: 15 residues. CDR3 bases: TGTGCCATCAGTGAGAGGGGCGTAATGAACACTGAAGCTTTCTTT. It encodes CAISERGVMNTEAFF.

This chain connects TRBV6-5 to TRBJ2-3; tentative D call: TRBD1 (6 bases). V dropped 0 bases and J dropped 2 bases, with 12 bases sitting between them. This CDR3 has 16 amino acids. Germline V gives CDR1 MNHEY, CDR2 SVGAGI. The CDR3 region is CASSYSGRGVTDTQYF. The CDR3 DNA reads as TGTGCCAGCAGTTACTCAGGCAGGGGAGTCACAGATACGCAGTATTTT.

This clone was seen a single time. This chain links TRBV27 with TRBJ2-1, with a tentative D call TRBD1 (6 bases). This CDR3 is built from 16 residues. Trimming took 0 bases from V and 0 from J, leaving 9 bases between them. CDR1 is MNHEY, CDR2 SMNVEV, per germline (reference sequence). Here the CDR3 DNA reads TGTGCCAGCAGTTTATCGGGGGCGAGCTCCTACAATGAGCAGTTCTTC. Translating it yields CASSLSGASSYNEQFF.

The chain combines TRBV9 with TRBJ2-2; 10 nucleotides match TRBD1. The CDR3 totals 17 residues. The germline V gene encodes CDR1 SGDLS and CDR2 YYNGEE. V dropped 3 bases and J dropped 3; count of bases not matched to a gene: 8. CDR3: CASSARDRGPDTGELFF. CDR3 coding DNA: TGTGCCAGCAGCGCCCGAGACAGGGGGCCCGACACCGGGGAGCTGTTTTTT.

V gene TRBV6-1 combines with J gene TRBJ1-4, with TRBD1 as a possible D gene (6 bases). Trimming removed 2 bases from V and 5 bases from J, with 12 bases in between. CDR1 and CDR2 (germline): MNHNS, SASEGT. The CDR3 is 15 residues long. The CDR3 is CASSEITGSNEKLFF. CDR3 bases: TGTGCCAGCAGTGAAATCACAGGGTCGAATGAAAAACTGTTTTTT.

This clone was observed a handful of times. The chain joins TRBV5-1 to TRBJ1-2, with 7 bases that match TRBD1. This CDR3 has 16 amino acids. V lost 4 bases to trimming and J lost 2 bases; unmatched junction nucleotides: 11. Germline V gene data show CDR1 as SGHRS and CDR2 as YFSETQ. CDR3 protein: CASSLTGDGTNYGYTF. For the CDR3, the DNA is TGCGCCAGCAGCCTCACAGGGGATGGGACGAACTATGGCTACACCTTC.

The chain employs TRBV4-1 and TRBJ2-7; the D gene is possibly TRBD1 (5 bases). CDR3 length: 13 amino acids. Germline V gene lookup returns CDR1 MGHRA and CDR2 YSYEKL. V was shortened by 2 bases and J by 5 bases, with 10 bases between the two germline ends. The CDR3 reads CASSQTGRHEQYF. The CDR3 coding sequence is TGCGCCAGCAGCCAAACAGGACGGCACGAGCAGTACTTC.

The J gene is TRBJ1-1, the V gene TRBV12-5; weak D call: TRBD1 (6 bases). This CDR3 comprises 14 residues. Trimming cost V 6 bases and J 1 base, with 12 bases left between them. The V gene's germline CDR1 is LGHNT and CDR2 FRNRAP. CDR3 nucleotides: TGTGCTAGTGGGGCCCGACAGGAGAACACTGAAGCTTTCTTT. Its protein is CASGARQENTEAFF.

This chain joins TRBV3-1 (or the pseudogene TRBV3-2) and TRBJ2-7; D is ambiguous. The germline V gene has CDR1 LGHDT and CDR2 YNNKEL (reference sequence). This CDR3 spans 12 amino acids. The V end was cut by 5 bases, the J end by 6 bases, with 11 bases between. In DNA, the CDR3 is TGTGCCAGCAGCGGATCAGGTGTCGAGCAGTACTTC. The encoded protein is CASSGSGVEQYF.

V gene TRBV7-9 combines with J gene TRBJ1-3; D remains unclear. The CDR3 sequence is 15 residues long. V lost 1 base and J 3 bases, leaving 10 bases between the germline ends. Germline V gene lookup returns CDR1 SEHNR and CDR2 FQNEAQ (reference sequence). This chain's CDR3 is CASSLVARGGNTIYF. CDR3 sequence (DNA): TGTGCCAGCAGCTTAGTGGCCAGAGGTGGAAACACCATATATTTT.

The rearrangement links TRBV19 to TRBJ1-1; D is perhaps TRBD1 (6 bases). This CDR3 comprises 16 residues. Trimming left V 1 base short and J 1 base short, with 13 bases between. Per germline, CDR1 LNHDA and CDR2 SQIVND (reference sequence). CDR3 protein: CASSIGARGSNTEAFF. In nucleotides, the CDR3 is TGTGCCAGTAGTATAGGGGCCAGGGGCTCGAACACTGAAGCTTTCTTT.

The V and J genes are TRBV5-4 and TRBJ1-6; TRBD1 matches 8 bases. V gave up 2 bases and J gave up 1 base; unmatched junction bases: 11. CDR3 length: 19 amino acids. Germline lookup yields CDR1 SGHNT and CDR2 YYREEE (reference sequence). CDR3 DNA sequence: TGTGCCAGCAGCTTATCACTATACAGGGGGTTGTCCTATAATTCACCCCTCCACTTT. This sequence encodes CASSLSLYRGLSYNSPLHF. Supplemented by reference TRBV5-4 and TRBJ1-6, the full variable domain reads ETGVTQSPTHLIKTRGQQVTLRCSSQSGHNTVSWYQQALGQGPQFIFQYYREEENGRGNFPPRFSGLQFPNYSSELNVNALELDDSALYLCASSLSLYRGLSYNSPLHFGNGTRLTVT.

This clone was counted between two and nine times. The rearrangement links TRBV5-1 to TRBJ1-1; 10 bases agree with TRBD1. Per the germline V gene, CDR1 is SGHRS and CDR2 is YFSETQ. With V trimmed by 3 bases and J by 0 bases, 2 bases remained unmatched. CDR3 length equals 15 residues. The chain's CDR3 is CASSWGQGLNTEAFF. CDR3 nucleotides: TGCGCCAGCAGCTGGGGACAGGGGCTGAACACTGAAGCTTTCTTT.

The CDR3 region is CASSQSSGGPYNEQFF. The DNA of the CDR3 is TGTGCCAGCAGTCAATCTTCAGGGGGGCCATACAATGAGCAGTTCTTC. The J gene is TRBJ2-1, the V gene TRBV27, with D maybe TRBD1 (7 bases). The ends were cut back, 5 bases at V and 4 bases at J, with 18 bases in the middle. The CDR3 runs to 16 residues. Germline CDR1 MNHEY, CDR2 SMNVEV (reference sequence).

This chain connects TRBV30 to TRBJ2-3; 8 positions agree with TRBD2. With 2 bases clipped from V and 6 bases from J, the junction kept 10 bases outside the gene matches. The CDR3 has 15 amino acids. CDR1 GTSNPN and CDR2 SVGIG come from the germline V gene (reference sequence). The CDR3: CAWSPLAVGADTQYF. In nucleotides, the CDR3 is TGTGCCTGGAGTCCACTAGCGGTTGGGGCGGATACGCAGTATTTT.

V and J are TRBV7-6 and TRBJ2-1; 11 nucleotides line up with TRBD2. Germline CDR1 SGHVS, CDR2 FNYEAQ. The length of the CDR3 is 16 residues. V lost 0 bases, J lost 5 bases, and 3 bases stayed unmatched. As DNA, the CDR3 is TGTGCCAGCAGCTTAGCGCTAGCGGGGGGACACAATGAGCAGTTCTTC. It is translated as CASSLALAGGHNEQFF.

The V and J genes are TRBV7-8 and TRBJ1-5; weak D call: TRBD1 (5 bases). Germline lookup yields CDR1 SGHVS and CDR2 FQNEAQ. Trimming pared 2 bases from V and 0 bases from J, leaving 11 bases between. This CDR3 is built from 16 residues. The chain's CDR3 is CASSLSPTGSNQPQHF. The CDR3, as DNA: TGTGCCAGCAGCTTAAGTCCCACAGGTAGCAATCAGCCCCAGCATTTT.

DNA for the CDR3: TGCAGCCACGGACTAGCAACCACAGATACGCAGTATTTT. This codes for CSHGLATTDTQYF. V gene TRBV29-1 combines with J gene TRBJ2-3, with 8 bases identical to TRBD2. CDR1 is SQVTM, CDR2 ANQGSEA, per germline. The V segment lost 8 bases and the J segment 2 bases; nucleotides outside the gene matches: 6. The CDR3 length is 13 residues.

This rearrangement joins TRBV5-5 to TRBJ1-1, with 9 nucleotides matching TRBD1. J gave up 7 bases and V 5 bases, and 24 bases lay outside the gene matches. There are 19 residues in the CDR3. CDR1 SGHKS and CDR2 YYEKEE come from the germline V gene (reference sequence). CDR3 amino acids: CASSQDPYPGQGRDDEAFF. The CDR3 DNA follows: TGTGCCAGCAGTCAAGACCCCTACCCGGGACAGGGACGGGATGATGAAGCTTTCTTT.

This clone was seen once. V gene TRBV10-2 combines with J gene TRBJ1-3; tentatively, D is TRBD1 (5 bases). The V end lost 8 bases, the J end lost 0 bases, and 17 bases lay between the germline ends. The CDR3 is made up of 16 amino acids. CDR1 and CDR2 from the germline V gene are WSHSY and SAAADI. This CDR3 reads CASRGGHRSSGNTIYF. DNA of the CDR3: TGCGCCAGCCGGGGAGGACACAGGAGCTCTGGAAACACCATATATTTT.

This clone was counted once. The rearrangement uses TRBV11-3 and TRBJ2-1; a weak D match, TRBD2 (5 bases). Germline CDR1 reads SGHNT; CDR2 reads YENEEA. Between the trimmed V and J ends, which lost 4 bases and 5 bases, there was a span of 12 bases. CDR3 length equals 14 residues. The DNA for the CDR3 is TGTGCCAGCAGCTCACCAGGCGGGCACAATGAGCAGTTCTTC. It is translated as CASSSPGGHNEQFF.

The count of this clone is one. V and J are TRBV5-3 and TRBJ2-7; D possibly corresponds to TRBD1 (6 bases). TRBV5-3 counts as an open reading frame of uncertain function. This CDR3 contains 17 residues. The V end lost 1 base, the J end lost 7 bases, and 24 bases lay between the germline ends. The DNA of the CDR3 is TGTGCCAGAAGCTTGACAGGGCAACCTTCCGGTTTGTCGGAGCAGTACTTC. Residues: CARSLTGQPSGLSEQYF.